Listed below are T cell receptor beta chains from one sample, sequenced in a study of blood T cells in healthy people across ages. TCRdb analysed the 5' RACE reads with MiXCR anew, one entry per CDR3 protein. The table shows about 1.4 million distinct CDR3 sequences, with approximately 59% occurring only once. Sequenced: blood. The source is a young man in good health. CDR3s include the opening cysteine and the closing phenylalanine or tryptophan. The order of the fields is D gene, V gene, J gene, clone size, CDR3 DNA, CDR3 protein. A D gene is named only where the DNA matches it firmly. Clone size is stated in some rows and not others, as once, few, many or a class when expanded.

TRBD2,TRBV4-3,TRBJ2-7,NA,TGCGCCAGCAGCCCGGGGTCCGGGACTAGCGGTGCATGGGAGCAGTACTTC,CASSPGSGTSGAWEQYF
NA,TRBV7-9,TRBJ2-7,NA,TGTGCCAGCAGTCGAGTAGGGCCAACCTCCTACGAGCAGTACTTC,CASSRVGPTSYEQYF
NA,TRBV12-3/TRBV12-4,TRBJ2-2,NA,TGTGCCAGCAGTTTGATGGGGGAGCTGTTTTTT,CASSLMGELFF
TRBD1,TRBV11-2,TRBJ2-7,NA,TGTGCCAGCAGGACAATCCAGGGGGCCGTCTACGAGCAGTACTTC,CASRTIQGAVYEQYF
NA,TRBV6-2/TRBV6-3,TRBJ2-7,NA,TGTGCCAGCAGTTACTTGCGGAGCGCCTACGAGCAGTACTTC,CASSYLRSAYEQYF
NA,TRBV4-3,TRBJ2-7,NA,TGCGCCAGCAGCCAAGATCAGAGGTACGAGCAGTACTTC,CASSQDQRYEQYF
TRBD1,TRBV6-2/TRBV6-3,TRBJ1-1,NA,TGTGCCAGCAGTTACAGGACAGGGGGTATGAACACTGAAGCTTTCTTT,CASSYRTGGMNTEAFF
NA,TRBV5-5,TRBJ2-5,NA,TGTGCCAGCAGCTCAATTTCGGTTGGAGAGACCCAGTACTTC,CASSSISVGETQYF
TRBD1,TRBV7-9,TRBJ1-6,NA,TGTGCCAGCAGCTTAGCGGACAGGGGGTTCAGCTCCTATAATTCACCCCTCCACTTT,CASSLADRGFSSYNSPLHF
NA,TRBV6-2/TRBV6-3,TRBJ2-1,NA,TGTGCCAGCACCATTTCGGAGGGAGGCCCGTTCTTC,CASTISEGGPFF
NA,TRBV29-1,TRBJ2-5,NA,TGCAGCGCCTGGACAGACCAAGAGACCCAGTACTTC,CSAWTDQETQYF
NA,TRBV30,TRBJ2-7,few,TGTGCCTGGAGTCCCGGCGGGGTCCCCTACGAGCAGTACTTC,CAWSPGGVPYEQYF
NA,TRBV21-1,TRBJ2-4,NA,TGTGCCAGCAGTCGGGAGATCAGGGGATCCAAAAACATTCAGTACTTC,CASSREIRGSKNIQYF
TRBD2,TRBV28,TRBJ2-3,NA,TGTGCCAGCAGTATAGCGGGGGGAAGCACAGATACGCAGTATTTT,CASSIAGGSTDTQYF
NA,TRBV25-1,TRBJ2-3,few,TGTGCCAGCAGTCGGACGTACCTCACAGATACGCAGTATTTT,CASSRTYLTDTQYF
NA,TRBV6-5,TRBJ2-7,NA,TGTGCCAGCAGTTACTCTAAAGGGGGCGAGCAGTACTTC,CASSYSKGGEQYF
TRBD1,TRBV4-1,TRBJ1-5,NA,TGCGCCAGCAGCCAAGGGACAGGATATCAGCCCCAGCATTTT,CASSQGTGYQPQHF
NA,TRBV4-2,TRBJ2-1,NA,TGTGCCAGCAGCCAAGATCCAGGGGAGTGGGTTTGGTTCTTC,CASSQDPGEWVWFF
TRBD1,TRBV7-2,TRBJ1-2,NA,TGTGCCAGCAGCTATAGGGACCTTTCTTGGCAGGGGGCAGGGTATGGCTACACCTTC,CASSYRDLSWQGAGYGYTF
NA,TRBV28,TRBJ1-2,few,TGTGCCAGCAGTTTACTCTCAGGGATTAATGGCTACACCTTC,CASSLLSGINGYTF
NA,TRBV5-1,TRBJ1-4,once,TGCGCCAGCAGCTTGGCGGCGGAACGTAATGAAAAACTGTTTTTT,CASSLAAERNEKLFF
TRBD2,TRBV11-2,TRBJ2-1,NA,TGTGCCAGCAGCTTAGGGCGAGCGGGAGGGCCATGGAATGAGCAGTTCTTC,CASSLGRAGGPWNEQFF
TRBD2,TRBV27,TRBJ2-5,NA,TGTGCCAGCAAGGCTAGCGGTATCCAAGAGACCCAGTACTTC,CASKASGIQETQYF
NA,TRBV12-3/TRBV12-4,TRBJ2-3,NA,TGTGCCAGCAGGATGGACACAGATACGCAGTATTTT,CASRMDTDTQYF
NA,TRBV20-1,TRBJ2-7,NA,TGCAGTGCCTGGACAGTTCAGACCTACGAGCAGTACTTC,CSAWTVQTYEQYF
TRBD2,TRBV4-2,TRBJ2-7,once,TGTGCCAGCAGCCAGCTAGCGGGGGTTTCCTACGAGCAGTACTTC,CASSQLAGVSYEQYF
NA,TRBV20-1,TRBJ2-5,NA,TGCAGTGCTAGAGATCTCTCGGGCTCCGAGACCCAGTACTTC,CSARDLSGSETQYF
NA,TRBV20-1,TRBJ2-5,NA,TGCAGTGCTCCGGACTTTCAAGAGACCCAGTACTTC,CSAPDFQETQYF
NA,TRBV7-6,TRBJ2-7,many,TGTGCCAGCAGCCTCGGCGGTGGGACACGGAGCGAGCAGTACTTC,CASSLGGGTRSEQYF
TRBD1,TRBV5-1,TRBJ1-2,NA,TGCGCCAGCAGCGCCCAGGGGGAAAACTATGGCTACACCTTC,CASSAQGENYGYTF
NA,TRBV4-2,TRBJ1-2,few,TGTGCCAGCAGCCAAGGTACCCTAGCTAACTATGGCTACACCTTC,CASSQGTLANYGYTF
NA,TRBV21-1,TRBJ2-1,few,TGTGCCAGCGCACTACAGGGGGCGCGTTACAATGAGCAGTTCTTC,CASALQGARYNEQFF
TRBD1,TRBV27,TRBJ2-5,NA,TGTGCCAGCAGTTCCTGGGACAGGGGGCGCGGAGAGACCCAGTACTTC,CASSSWDRGRGETQYF
NA,TRBV28,TRBJ2-3,NA,TGTGCCAGCAGGACCGGGACAACGAGCCGGGGGGATACGCAGTATTTT,CASRTGTTSRGDTQYF
NA,TRBV4-3,TRBJ1-4,NA,TGCGCCAGCAGCCCTTTCGTCAGGCCAGGGGCGAGCAAAATCAATGAAAAACTGTTTTTT,CASSPFVRPGASKINEKLFF
NA,TRBV15,TRBJ2-1,NA,TGTGCCACCAGCAGAGATCCCCGATACAATGAGCAGTTCTTC,CATSRDPRYNEQFF
TRBD2,TRBV5-6,TRBJ2-1,NA,TGTGCCAGCAGCCATACTAGCGGGAGAAAGATAAGGAATGAGCAGTTCTTC,CASSHTSGRKIRNEQFF
NA,TRBV20-1,TRBJ2-7,NA,TGCAGTGCTAGAGATCGTCACAGTCCCTCCTACGAGCAGTACTTC,CSARDRHSPSYEQYF
TRBD2,TRBV2,TRBJ2-3,NA,TGTGCCAGCTGGGGGGGTGTAACAGATACGCAGTATTTT,CASWGGVTDTQYF
NA,TRBV14,TRBJ2-1,NA,TGTGCCAGCAGCCAAACCAAATACAATGAGCAGTTCTTC,CASSQTKYNEQFF
TRBD1,TRBV4-1,TRBJ2-4,few,TGCGCCAGCAGCCAGCCGGGACAGAAAGCCAAAAACATTCAGTACTTC,CASSQPGQKAKNIQYF
NA,TRBV5-1,TRBJ1-1,NA,TGCGCCAGCAGCCTAGCTGGGGGGGGGTACAACACTGAAGCTTTCTTT,CASSLAGGGYNTEAFF
NA,TRBV3-1,TRBJ2-1,NA,TGTGCCAGCAGCCAAGGAAGTAACAGGAGGTCCTACAATGAGCAGTTCTTC,CASSQGSNRRSYNEQFF